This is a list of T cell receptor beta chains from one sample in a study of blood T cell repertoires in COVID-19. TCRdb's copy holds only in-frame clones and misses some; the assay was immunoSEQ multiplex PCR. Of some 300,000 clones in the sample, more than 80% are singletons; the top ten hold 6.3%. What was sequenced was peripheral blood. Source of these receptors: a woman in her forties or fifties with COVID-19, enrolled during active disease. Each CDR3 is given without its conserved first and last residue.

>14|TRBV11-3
ASSLASIAASAEQF
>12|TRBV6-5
ASRPLTGANVLT
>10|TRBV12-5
ASDGEAGELF
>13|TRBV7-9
ASSTGGSRSYEQY
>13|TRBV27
ASSLFSRMTYEQY
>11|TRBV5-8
ASSEDRVAGYT
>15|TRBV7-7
ASSRMAGTGGKNEQF
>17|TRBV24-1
ATSGGRDRATGSVNEQY
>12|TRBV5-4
ASRRSGTGGGYT
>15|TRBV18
ASSPRPQGGPNTEAF
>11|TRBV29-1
SVDRGVNTEAF
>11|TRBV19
GVSDTSNQPQH
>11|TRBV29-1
SVRQTLNYGYT
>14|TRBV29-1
SVEHGWLAGVNEQF
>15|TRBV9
ASSVALGQGHDNEQF
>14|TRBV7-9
ASSPRQGALNYGYT
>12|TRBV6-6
ASSYSGTGVGYT
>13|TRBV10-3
AISESSRRGDEQF
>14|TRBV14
ASSQIRPGGNTEAF
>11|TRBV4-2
ASSQDVRYGYT
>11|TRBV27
ASSITGRYEQY
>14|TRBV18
ASSPNRGSTNEKLF
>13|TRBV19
ASNSNSGGIYGYT
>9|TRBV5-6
ASSRDNEQY
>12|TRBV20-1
SASLGREDYGYT
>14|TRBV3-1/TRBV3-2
ASSPRDSRGPLYWF
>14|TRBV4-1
ASSHPGGTGQETQY
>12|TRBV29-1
SAEASGRRREQY
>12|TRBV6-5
ASSLGQGYYGYT
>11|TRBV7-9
ASSQLGGKEQF
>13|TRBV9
ASSVLRGTSTEAF
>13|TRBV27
ASSLAPPEGTEAF
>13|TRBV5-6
ASSSPTGTGTEAF
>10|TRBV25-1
ASRRGYTEAF
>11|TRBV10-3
AISPGGNTEAF
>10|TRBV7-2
ASSRTPDTQY
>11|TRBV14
ASNNRGDYGYT
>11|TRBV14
ATAWGVNTEAF
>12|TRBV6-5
ASSPLAGGYEQY
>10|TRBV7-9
ASSPGGDRGL
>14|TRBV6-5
ASSYAATSGSRELF
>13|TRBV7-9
ASSPGQGEPQPQH
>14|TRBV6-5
ASSYVVVLVYDTQY
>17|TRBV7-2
ASSLGQGARLSGANVLT
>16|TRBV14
ASSQSIWTSGTYNEQF